This T cell receptor (beta chain) stems from a study of T-cell memory formation after mild COVID-19. Study as a whole: Clustering of TCRs was largely donor specific.

Findings and limits, study-wide: A second wave expanding day 15 to 37 was CD4+-biased; contracting clones were balanced.

With 0 bases removed from V and 4 bases from J, the gap between germline ends came to 9 bases. The CDR3 sequence is 14 residues long. CDR1 and CDR2 (germline): LGHNA, YSLEER. The 5'RACE method, run with constant-segment primers, produced TCR alpha and TCR beta cDNA libraries (carrying sample barcodes and UMIs). From the 5' RACE reads, TCRdb called clonotypes with MiXCR, one entry per CDR3 protein. This table has hundreds of thousands of distinct CDR3 sequences, 18% appearing once. As regards this clonotype: The antigen is not known.

The source of this sequence is a man between 18 and 35 years old who had mild COVID-19 (a few samples of this study predate the infection). Cell type and time point are not known. What was sequenced was PBMCs or a T cell subset sorted from them (not recorded which). This chain connects TRBV4-3 to TRBJ1-2; D uncertain. Written as DNA, the CDR3 is TGCGCCAGCAGCCAAGATCTGCGGGTCTATGGCTACACCTTC. Amino acid sequence: CASSQDLRVYGYTF.